These T cell receptor beta chains were read from a single sample in a study of T cell responses to AZD1222 COVID-19 vaccine. The assay was immunoSEQ multiplex PCR, and TCRdb's table has in-frame clones only and misses some. The table lists 120,000 or so clones, under 85% of them singletons, with over 5.5% in the top ten. The sequencing used peripheral blood, collected on day 0 of AZD1222 vaccination. The receptors shown here come from an adult in good health. Both conserved end residues are part of each CDR3. Each record gives: CDR3 DNA, CDR3 protein, clone size, V gene, D gene, J gene. D genes are given only for firm matches. Clone sizes are given selectively: once, few, many, or a class where the clone is expanded.

CDR3nt: TGTGCCACCAGTGATTTAAAAGATAGCTCTGGCTCCTACAATGAGCAGTTCTTC
CDR3aa: CATSDLKDSSGSYNEQFF
abundance: NA
v_gene: TRBV24-1
d_gene: NA
j_gene: TRBJ2-1

CDR3nt: TGTGCCAGCAGTCCCCCGGACCAGTACAATGAGCAGTTCTTC
CDR3aa: CASSPPDQYNEQFF
abundance: NA
v_gene: TRBV28
d_gene: NA
j_gene: TRBJ2-1

CDR3nt: TGCGCCAGCAGCTTGCCCGGGACAGGAAGGAGGCGACTTAACACCGGGGAGCTGTTTTTT
CDR3aa: CASSLPGTGRRRLNTGELFF
abundance: once
v_gene: TRBV5-1
d_gene: TRBD1
j_gene: TRBJ2-2

CDR3nt: TGTGCCAGCAGCCAAGTCGGGCAGGGCGTTGGCTACACCTTC
CDR3aa: CASSQVGQGVGYTF
abundance: few
v_gene: TRBV4-2
d_gene: NA
j_gene: TRBJ1-2

CDR3nt: TGTGCCAGCAGCTCTCGACTAGCGGGGGGCTCCTACGAGCAGTACTTC
CDR3aa: CASSSRLAGGSYEQYF
abundance: NA
v_gene: TRBV11-2
d_gene: TRBD2
j_gene: TRBJ2-7

CDR3nt: TGTGCCAGCAGCAAAGATACAGGGCACGGCTACACCTTC
CDR3aa: CASSKDTGHGYTF
abundance: NA
v_gene: TRBV6-2/TRBV6-3
d_gene: NA
j_gene: TRBJ1-2

CDR3nt: TGTGCCAGCAGTTCCACTTCTACAGGGTCGCGGGAAGCTTTCTTT
CDR3aa: CASSSTSTGSREAFF
abundance: NA
v_gene: TRBV27
d_gene: NA
j_gene: TRBJ1-1

CDR3nt: TGTGCCAGTAGTCGGGACAGGGGGAATCGAAACTCCTACGAGCAGTACTTC
CDR3aa: CASSRDRGNRNSYEQYF
abundance: NA
v_gene: TRBV19
d_gene: TRBD1
j_gene: TRBJ2-7

CDR3nt: TGCGCCAGCAGCCCTGGAAGTTCCCGGGACTATGGCTACACCTTC
CDR3aa: CASSPGSSRDYGYTF
abundance: NA
v_gene: TRBV5-1
d_gene: NA
j_gene: TRBJ1-2

CDR3nt: TGTGCCAGCAGCTACGACAGGGATCAGCCCCAGCATTTT
CDR3aa: CASSYDRDQPQHF
abundance: NA
v_gene: TRBV7-2
d_gene: TRBD1
j_gene: TRBJ1-5

CDR3nt: TGTGCCAGCAGCCAAGATGCCCAGTCAGAGACCCAGTACTTC
CDR3aa: CASSQDAQSETQYF
abundance: NA
v_gene: TRBV3-1/TRBV3-2
d_gene: NA
j_gene: TRBJ2-5

CDR3nt: TGCAGTGCTAGGAGGGTCGAGAAACTGTTTTTT
CDR3aa: CSARRVEKLFF
abundance: NA
v_gene: TRBV20-1
d_gene: NA
j_gene: TRBJ1-4

CDR3nt: TGTGCCAGCAGCTTGGCCACCGGGAAGAAGTACTACACCTTC
CDR3aa: CASSLATGKKYYTF
abundance: NA
v_gene: TRBV5-4
d_gene: NA
j_gene: TRBJ1-2

CDR3nt: TGTGCCAGCAGCTTGGTCAGGGGTTCGCATCAGCCCCAGCATTTT
CDR3aa: CASSLVRGSHQPQHF
abundance: NA
v_gene: TRBV7-2
d_gene: NA
j_gene: TRBJ1-5

CDR3nt: TGTGCCAGCAGTGAATTTCCCCCCGACAGGGTAGGCGACGAGCAGTACTTC
CDR3aa: CASSEFPPDRVGDEQYF
abundance: NA
v_gene: TRBV2
d_gene: TRBD1
j_gene: TRBJ2-7

CDR3nt: TGTGCCAGCAGCCTAGGAAACAATGAGCAGTTCTTC
CDR3aa: CASSLGNNEQFF
abundance: once
v_gene: TRBV6-2/TRBV6-3
d_gene: NA
j_gene: TRBJ2-1

CDR3nt: TGTGCCAGCAGTTCCCCCGGGTCCCTCAATGAAAAACTGTTTTTT
CDR3aa: CASSSPGSLNEKLFF
abundance: NA
v_gene: TRBV28
d_gene: NA
j_gene: TRBJ1-4

CDR3nt: TGTGCCAGTAGTGCCCTAACAGGGACTGAAGCTTTCTTT
CDR3aa: CASSALTGTEAFF
abundance: NA
v_gene: TRBV19
d_gene: NA
j_gene: TRBJ1-1

CDR3nt: TGTGCCAGCAGCTCCGGGACAGGGGGAAGATCAGGGAATTCACCCCTCCACTTT
CDR3aa: CASSSGTGGRSGNSPLHF
abundance: NA
v_gene: TRBV11-2
d_gene: TRBD1
j_gene: TRBJ1-6